Shown below are 10 T cell receptor beta chains from a single sample sequenced in a study of T cells after posttransplantation cyclophosphamide (dated by TCRdb to 2016 to 2017). The library was prepared using the immunoSEQ multiplex PCR assay. The source is immuneACCESS, and TCRdb retained only in-frame sequences with V and J called. Part of the clones is not carried over; for the studies checked, unresolved V genes explain less than half of this, and the remainder is unexplained. The sample contains about 66,000 clones, over 85% of them found a single time. The ten largest clones capture 2.5% to 3% of the sample. What was sequenced was PBMCs. These receptor sequences come from a woman in her twenties or thirties in good health and a related stem cell transplant donor.

The rearrangement joins TRBV4-2 to TRBJ2-7; a possible D gene is TRBD1 (5 bases). Trimming removed 0 bases at V and 2 bases at J, with 11 bases between. Germline V gives CDR1 LGHNA, CDR2 YNFKEQ. The CDR3 is 15 residues long. The DNA for the CDR3 is TGTGCCAGCAGCCAAGATCAAGGGGATCCCTACGAGCAGTACTTC. As protein: CASSQDQGDPYEQYF.

The chain couples TRBV6-5 to TRBJ1-1; D ambiguous. V lost 7 bases to trimming and J lost 1 base, with 10 bases between them. The CDR3 consists of 13 residues. Germline V gene data show CDR1 as MNHEY and CDR2 as SVGAGI. CDR3 nucleotide sequence: TGTGCCAGCATCCCACAAGCGAACACTGAAGCTTTCTTT. Its translation: CASIPQANTEAFF.

The chain employs TRBV4-3 and TRBJ2-1; D is undetermined. CDR1 and CDR2 (germline): LGHNA, YSLEER. Deletions cut 3 bases from V and 7 bases from J, with 19 bases between. This CDR3 contains 16 residues. CDR3 in amino acids: CASSHALRPVSNEQFF. The CDR3 DNA reads as TGCGCCAGCAGCCATGCTCTCCGACCCGTTTCGAATGAGCAGTTCTTC.

The V call is TRBV28, the J call TRBJ2-3; D is possibly TRBD2 (7 bases). V shed 1 base and J shed 2 bases, with 19 bases lying between them. This CDR3 region has 18 residues. Germline assignment: CDR1 MDHEN and CDR2 SYDVKM. CDR3 loop: CASSLLGPAGASTDTQYF. In nucleotides, the CDR3 is TGTGCCAGCAGTTTATTAGGGCCGGCGGGGGCGTCCACAGATACGCAGTATTTT. Complete variable domain (other parts from reference TRBV28 and TRBJ2-3): DVKVTQSSRYLVKRTGEKVFLECVQDMDHENMFWYRQDPGLGLRLIYFSYDVKMKEKGDIPEGYSVSREKKERFSLILESASTNQTSMYLCASSLLGPAGASTDTQYFGPGTRLTVL.

This chain links TRBV2 with TRBJ1-2, with TRBD1 identical over 9 bases. The CDR3 spans 15 residues. Trimming at V came to 5 bases and at J to 7 bases, leaving 11 bases not matched to a gene. Per the germline V gene, CDR1 is SNHLY and CDR2 is FYNNEI. CDR3 sequence: CASSKLGQGVSGYTF. The CDR3 DNA reads TGTGCCAGCAGTAAACTGGGACAGGGAGTAAGTGGCTACACCTTC.

CDR3 sequence: CASSTGGPSYNEQFF. In DNA, the CDR3 is TGCGCCAGCAGCACGGGGGGGCCTTCCTACAATGAGCAGTTCTTC. The rearrangement joins TRBV5-1 to TRBJ2-1, with 8 bases lining up with TRBD2. Germline CDR1 and CDR2: SGHRS and YFSETQ. The CDR3 extends over 15 amino acids. With V trimmed by 4 bases and J by 1 base, 4 bases remained unmatched. The complete variable domain, with remaining parts taken from reference TRBV5-1 and TRBJ2-1, reads KAGVTQTPRYLIKTRGQQVTLSCSPISGHRSVSWYQQTPGQGLQFLFEYFSETQRNKGNFPGRFSGRQFSNSRSEMNVSTLELGDSALYLCASSTGGPSYNEQFFGPGTRLTVL.

V and J are TRBV28 and TRBJ1-5; D not certain. This CDR3 contains 13 residues. Germline V lookup: CDR1 MDHEN, CDR2 SYDVKM. V lost 1 base and J 5 bases, leaving 6 bases between the germline ends. CDR3 DNA: TGTGCCAGCAGTTTATCATCCGATCAGCCCCAGCATTTT. Its translation: CASSLSSDQPQHF.

The chain joins TRBV6-1 to TRBJ1-5; tentatively, D is TRBD1 (5 bases). Germline V CDR1 and CDR2: MNHNS, SASEGT. V lost 0 bases and J 3 bases, leaving 9 bases between the germline ends. CDR3 length: 15 residues. The CDR3 is CASSEAPGLNQPQHF. CDR3 sequence (DNA): TGTGCCAGCAGTGAAGCTCCGGGGCTCAATCAGCCCCAGCATTTT.

The chain uses TRBV13 and TRBJ2-7, with D uncertain. V was pared by 2 bases and J by 3 bases, with 8 bases between. This CDR3 has 13 amino acids. Germline V gene lookup returns CDR1 PRHDT and CDR2 FYEKMQ (reference sequence). CDR3 region: CASSLRILYEQYF. The CDR3 DNA reads TGTGCCAGCAGCTTACGGATACTCTACGAGCAGTACTTC.

The chain links TRBV19 to TRBJ1-5; 7 bases line up with TRBD1. Trimming cost V 3 bases and J 3 bases; bases outside gene matches: 2. Germline lookup yields CDR1 LNHDA and CDR2 SQIVND (reference sequence). CDR3 length: 14 residues. The CDR3 coding sequence is TGTGCCAGTAGTATGAGGGGGCTCAATCAGCCCCAGCATTTT. Amino acid sequence: CASSMRGLNQPQHF.